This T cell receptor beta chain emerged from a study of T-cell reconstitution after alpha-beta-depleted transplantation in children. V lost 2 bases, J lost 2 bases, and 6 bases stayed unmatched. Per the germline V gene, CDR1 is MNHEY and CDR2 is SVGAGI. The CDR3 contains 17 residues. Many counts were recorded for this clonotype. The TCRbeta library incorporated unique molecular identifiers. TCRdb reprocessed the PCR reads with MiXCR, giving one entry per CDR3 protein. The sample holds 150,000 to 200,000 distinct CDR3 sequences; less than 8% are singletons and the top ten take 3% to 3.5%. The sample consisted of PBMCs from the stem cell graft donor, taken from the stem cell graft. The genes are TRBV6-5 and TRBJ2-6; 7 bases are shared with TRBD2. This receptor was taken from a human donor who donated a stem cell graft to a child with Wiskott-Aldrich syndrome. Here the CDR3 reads CASSYSASGTGANVLTF. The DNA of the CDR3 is TGTGCCAGCAGTTACAGCGCTAGCGGTACTGGGGCCAACGTCCTGACTTTC.